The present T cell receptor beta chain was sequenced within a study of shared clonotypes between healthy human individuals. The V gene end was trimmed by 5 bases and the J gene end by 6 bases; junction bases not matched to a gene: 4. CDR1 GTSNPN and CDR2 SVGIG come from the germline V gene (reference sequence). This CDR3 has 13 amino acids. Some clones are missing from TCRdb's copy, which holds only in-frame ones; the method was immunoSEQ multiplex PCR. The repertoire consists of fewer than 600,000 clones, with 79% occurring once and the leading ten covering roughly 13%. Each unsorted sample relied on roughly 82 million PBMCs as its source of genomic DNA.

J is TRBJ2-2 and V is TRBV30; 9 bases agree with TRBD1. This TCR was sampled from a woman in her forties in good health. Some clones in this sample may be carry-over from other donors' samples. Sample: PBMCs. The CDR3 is CAWWTGVAGELFF. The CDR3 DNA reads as TGTGCCTGGTGGACAGGGGTTGCCGGGGAGCTGTTTTTT.